This is a list of T cell receptor beta chains from one sample in a study of breast tumors, draining lymph nodes, adjacent tissues. TCRdb redid the calling of the multiplex PCR reads with MiXCR, one entry per CDR3 protein. This table holds about 270,000 distinct CDR3 sequences, over 30% found once. The sequencing input was axillary lymph node tissue. The receptors stem from a female donor with breast cancer. Some clones in this sample may be carry-over from other donors' samples. Each CDR3 is given without its conserved first and last residue. Not every row has a clone size; where given, it reads once, few, many or a size class.

cdr3_aa: ATSRSGNTIY; v_call: TRBV15; clone_size: many; j_call: TRBJ1-3
cdr3_aa: ANPDGQQF; v_call: TRBV7-7; clone_size: NA; j_call: TRBJ2-1
cdr3_aa: ASSVGGGQGAASTDTQY; v_call: TRBV9; clone_size: many; j_call: TRBJ2-3
cdr3_aa: ASGLWSQGGETQY; v_call: TRBV12-5; clone_size: NA; j_call: TRBJ2-5
cdr3_aa: ASSLGTGFVETQY; v_call: TRBV3-1; clone_size: NA; j_call: TRBJ2-5
cdr3_aa: ASSTLTSGRLSYNEQF; v_call: TRBV5-1; clone_size: many; j_call: TRBJ2-1
cdr3_aa: ASSQGGGSEQY; v_call: TRBV4-2; clone_size: many; j_call: TRBJ2-7
cdr3_aa: ASSLRRLAGVDTQY; v_call: TRBV4-3; clone_size: many; j_call: TRBJ2-3
cdr3_aa: SAHGGINGNTIY; v_call: TRBV29-1; clone_size: medium-sized; j_call: TRBJ1-3
cdr3_aa: VSGTGPTDTQY; v_call: TRBV12-5; clone_size: few; j_call: TRBJ2-3
cdr3_aa: ASTKLKAWGQGAFGYGYT; v_call: TRBV6-5; clone_size: few; j_call: TRBJ1-2
cdr3_aa: ASSPNPGLAGETQY; v_call: TRBV3-1; clone_size: NA; j_call: TRBJ2-5
cdr3_aa: ASSYRSGSSYEQY; v_call: TRBV4-2; clone_size: many; j_call: TRBJ2-7
cdr3_aa: ASSSRRTATQY; v_call: TRBV7-2; clone_size: NA; j_call: TRBJ2-3
cdr3_aa: ASSDQAYNSPLH; v_call: TRBV25-1; clone_size: many; j_call: TRBJ1-6
cdr3_aa: ASSVGLAGGPQEETQY; v_call: TRBV9; clone_size: many; j_call: TRBJ2-5
cdr3_aa: ASSQEAGPNEQY; v_call: TRBV4-3; clone_size: many; j_call: TRBJ2-7
cdr3_aa: ASSTTWSDTQY; v_call: TRBV19; clone_size: many; j_call: TRBJ2-3
cdr3_aa: AIRGTSGRHAYNEQF; v_call: TRBV10-3; clone_size: NA; j_call: TRBJ2-1
cdr3_aa: SAQSTSGSAVDTQY; v_call: TRBV20-1; clone_size: many; j_call: TRBJ2-3
cdr3_aa: AWGNRAYSPLH; v_call: TRBV9; clone_size: NA; j_call: TRBJ1-6
cdr3_aa: ASSFTGGLYEQY; v_call: TRBV5-1; clone_size: many; j_call: TRBJ2-7
cdr3_aa: ASSRNRGSYEQY; v_call: TRBV11-1; clone_size: many; j_call: TRBJ2-7
cdr3_aa: ASSRGGTASYYGYT; v_call: TRBV5-6; clone_size: many; j_call: TRBJ1-2
cdr3_aa: ASSLGQGEDTQY; v_call: TRBV5-1; clone_size: many; j_call: TRBJ2-3
cdr3_aa: ASSLARQGEAPLH; v_call: TRBV7-9; clone_size: NA; j_call: TRBJ1-6
cdr3_aa: ASSRGPGAAGETQY; v_call: TRBV5-1; clone_size: NA; j_call: TRBJ2-5
cdr3_aa: ATSRDLGDEEGEQF; v_call: TRBV15; clone_size: NA; j_call: TRBJ2-1
cdr3_aa: ASSLVISEQY; v_call: TRBV5-8; clone_size: many; j_call: TRBJ2-7
cdr3_aa: ASSQPGTSFGNEQF; v_call: TRBV6-5; clone_size: NA; j_call: TRBJ2-1
cdr3_aa: ASANSGRASDTQY; v_call: TRBV7-2; clone_size: NA; j_call: TRBJ2-3
cdr3_aa: ASSLEGAPFRTDTQY; v_call: TRBV7-2; clone_size: many; j_call: TRBJ2-3
cdr3_aa: ASSPGTGVGPGELF; v_call: TRBV12-3/TRBV12-4; clone_size: many; j_call: TRBJ2-2
cdr3_aa: ASSLGGQGSDEQF; v_call: TRBV12-3/TRBV12-4; clone_size: many; j_call: TRBJ2-1